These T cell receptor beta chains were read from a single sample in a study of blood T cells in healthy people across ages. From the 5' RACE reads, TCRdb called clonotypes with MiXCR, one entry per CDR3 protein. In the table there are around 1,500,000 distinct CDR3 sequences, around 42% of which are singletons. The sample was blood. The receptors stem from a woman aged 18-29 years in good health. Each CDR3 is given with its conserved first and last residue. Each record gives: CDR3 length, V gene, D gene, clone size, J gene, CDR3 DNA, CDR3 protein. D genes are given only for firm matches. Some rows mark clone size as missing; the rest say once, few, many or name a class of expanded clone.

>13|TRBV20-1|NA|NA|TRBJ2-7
TGCAGTGCTTCCGGGGCTAGCTCCTACGAGCAGTACTTC
CSASGASSYEQYF
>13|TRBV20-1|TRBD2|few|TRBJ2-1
TGCAGTGCTAGGGGCCAGCGGGAGAGTGGGCAGTTCTTC
CSARGQRESGQFF
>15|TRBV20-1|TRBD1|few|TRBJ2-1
TGCAGTGCTAGCCCCCAGGGACAGACCTACAATGAGCAGTTCTTC
CSASPQGQTYNEQFF
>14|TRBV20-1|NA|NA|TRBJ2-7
TGCAGTGCAAGCGGAGGGGGGGACTTCTACGAGCAGTACTTC
CSASGGGDFYEQYF
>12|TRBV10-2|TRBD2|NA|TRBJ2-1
TGCGCCAGCGCTAGCGGGACTAATGAGCAGTTCTTC
CASASGTNEQFF
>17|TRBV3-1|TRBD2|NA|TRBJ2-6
TGTGCCAGCAGCCATTATAGCGGGAGCGATGGGGCCAACGTCCTGACTTTC
CASSHYSGSDGANVLTF
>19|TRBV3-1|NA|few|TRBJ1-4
TGTGCCAGCAGCCCCCGACTCCCGACTATTGGAACAACTAATGAAAAACTGTTTTTT
CASSPRLPTIGTTNEKLFF
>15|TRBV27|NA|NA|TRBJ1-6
TGTGCCAGCAGTCCGGTGAGGGAGGCAAATTCACCCCTCCACTTT
CASSPVREANSPLHF
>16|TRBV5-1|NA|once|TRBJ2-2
TGCGCCAGCAGCTTGGTGTACAGGAGAACCACCGGGGAGCTGTTTTTT
CASSLVYRRTTGELFF
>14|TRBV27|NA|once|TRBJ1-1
TGTGCCAGCAGTTGGGGACTGGAGAACACTGAAGCTTTCTTT
CASSWGLENTEAFF
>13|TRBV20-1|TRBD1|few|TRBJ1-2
TGCAGTGCTACCGACAGGGCCGGAGGTGGCTACACCTTC
CSATDRAGGGYTF
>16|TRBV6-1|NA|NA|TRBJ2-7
TGTGCCAGCAGTGGGGGGGCATCGGGACTAACCTACGAGCAGTACTTC
CASSGGASGLTYEQYF
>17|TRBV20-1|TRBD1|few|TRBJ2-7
TGCAGTGCCGCAACACCTCCGGGACAGGGGGATGTCTACGAGCAGTACTTC
CSAATPPGQGDVYEQYF
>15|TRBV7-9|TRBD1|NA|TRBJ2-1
TGTGCCGGGGACAGGGGCCAAGGCTCCTACAATGAGCAGTTCTTC
CAGDRGQGSYNEQFF
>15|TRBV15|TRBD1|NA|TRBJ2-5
TGTGCCACCAGCACCCGGGACAGGGTTGATGAGACCCAGTACTTC
CATSTRDRVDETQYF
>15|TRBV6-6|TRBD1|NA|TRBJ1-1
TGTGCCAGCAACAAAGAACAGGGGGCTGGGACTGAAGCTTTCTTT
CASNKEQGAGTEAFF
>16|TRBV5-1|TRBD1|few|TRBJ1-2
TGCGCCAGCAGCTTGTTAGGGGGCGGCTGGAACTATGGCTACACCTTC
CASSLLGGGWNYGYTF
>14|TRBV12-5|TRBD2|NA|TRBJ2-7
TGTGCTAGTGGTCCACTAGCGGGATCGGACGAGCAGTACTTC
CASGPLAGSDEQYF
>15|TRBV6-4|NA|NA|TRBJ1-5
TGTGCCAGCAGTGACGACAGTACAAGTGGTCAGCCCCAGCATTTT
CASSDDSTSGQPQHF
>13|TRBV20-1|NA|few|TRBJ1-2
TGCAGTGCGCCGGACTTACAATTAGCTGGCTACACCTTC
CSAPDLQLAGYTF
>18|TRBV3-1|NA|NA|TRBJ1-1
TGTGCCAGCAGCCAAGACACTATGGGGTTCGCCATCAACACTGAAGCTTTCTTT
CASSQDTMGFAINTEAFF
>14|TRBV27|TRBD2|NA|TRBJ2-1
TGTGCCAGCAGCCGCAGCGGGAGCAACAATGAGCAGTTCTTC
CASSRSGSNNEQFF